The following is a TCR beta chain sequence with its context. Amplification used 60 Vbeta primers and 13 Jbeta primers. Assay: immunoSEQ multiplex PCR; the TCRdb copy retains only in-frame clones and omits some. The sample shows fewer than 100,000 clones, about 78% of them seen only once. The CDR3 runs to 11 residues. Germline V CDR1 and CDR2: SQVTM, ANQGSEA. The data are from a study of cytomegalovirus exposure and HLA in healthy donors. The J gene is TRBJ2-1, the V gene TRBV29-1, with no clear D. This clonotype was sampled from a man aged 40-49 years in good health and CMV-seronegative. The sequenced material came from PBMCs. The CDR3 region is CTLSRGNEQFF. As DNA, the CDR3 is TGCACCCTCAGCCGAGGCAATGAGCAGTTCTTC.